This T cell receptor beta chain was documented in a study of control samples from healthy donors and cancer patients (dated by TCRdb to 2018 to 2021). Worth noting for this clone: Its antigen is not yet known. The input lacks base qualities; no much larger clone sits a single base away.

V was cut back by 0 bases and J by 5 bases, leaving a gap of 11 bases between them. CDR1 SGHRS and CDR2 YFSETQ are derived from the germline V gene. The CDR3 holds 14 amino acids from the cysteine to the phenylalanine. The entry retains the CDR3 DNA only, 42 bases that are in frame from base 1. Libraries were prepared through the immunoSEQ multiplex PCR assay. TCRdb obtained this table from immuneACCESS and retained in-frame rearrangements with V and J assigned. These tables miss some clones; where compared with another copy, unresolved V genes account for less than half of the shortfall, and the remainder is unexplained. In all, the sample holds under 150,000 clones, and 89% of those were seen once. Just over 7.5% of the sample is in the top ten clones.

This chain joins TRBV5-1 to TRBJ2-5; the D gene is unclear. The sequencing sample was made of PBMCs. The clonotype comes from a man aged 50 or older with head and neck cancer. The CDR3 sequence is CASSLGAQMETQYF. The sequenced DNA: TGCGCCAGCAGCTTGGGGGCGCAGATGGAGACCCAGTACTTC.